There are many counts of the clone carrying this TCR beta chain. Its antigen is currently unknown. Amplification of TCR beta CDR3 regions was performed using RNA transcripts as template. HTBI primers were used for first-round RT-PCR of the TCR CDR3. TCRdb redid the calling of the multiplex PCR reads with MiXCR, one entry per CDR3 protein. The table shows nearly 750,000 distinct CDR3 sequences, with 30% to 40% occurring only once. Germline CDR1 SQVTM, CDR2 ANQGSEA. This CDR3 region has 13 residues. V gave up 4 bases and J gave up 1 base, with 8 bases separating them. This sample was included in a study of T cells in Graves' hyperthyroidism and ophthalmopathy. Broader study findings: Before onset, ophthalmopathy was predicted by the model a median 6.5 months earlier. Peripheral blood also featured most of the thyroid clonotypes expanded above 0.001.

The chain employs TRBV29-1 and TRBJ1-5, with D possibly TRBD1 on 5 matching bases. The TCR sequence derives from a woman aged 40 to 50 with Graves' hyperthyroidism. Sequenced: blood. The CDR3 loop reads CSVGRGSNQPQHF. CDR3 DNA sequence: TGCAGCGTTGGTCGGGGGAGCAATCAGCCCCAGCATTTT. Full variable domain (outside the CDR3, taken from reference TRBV29-1 and TRBJ1-5): SAVISQKPSRDICQRGTSLTIQCQVDSQVTMMFWYRQQPGQSLTLIATANQGSEATYESGFVIDKFPISRPNLTFSTLTVSNMSPEDSSIYLCSVGRGSNQPQHFGDGTRLSIL.